Ten or more counts support the clone carrying this T cell receptor beta chain. Its target is unknown. These data originate in a study of T-cell reconstitution after alpha-beta-depleted transplantation in children. Study-level results: Surviving recipient T cells and thymic progenitors accounted for the high day-60 TCRbeta diversity observed in some patients. The origin of alpha-beta T cells about two months after transplant was reportedly several hundred expanded graft clones.

Library preparation (for TCRbeta) was performed with unique molecular identifiers. Via MiXCR, TCRdb re-called the PCR reads, giving one row per CDR3 protein. The table records about 460,000 distinct CDR3 sequences, 11% of them present only once. Germline values: CDR1 DFQATT, CDR2 SNEGSKA (reference sequence). This CDR3 contains 15 residues. Trimming removed 0 bases from V and 0 bases from J, with 8 bases in between. This chain connects TRBV20-1 to TRBJ2-2; no clear D gene. The clonotype originates from a female patient under 10 years old who had a stem cell transplant for aplastic anemia, so the T cells may come from the graft donor. Sequenced material: PBMCs, mostly from graft donor cells, taken 180 days after TCRalphabeta/CD19-depleted stem cell transplant. CDR3 bases: TGCAGTGCTAGAGATCAGATCGCGAACACCGGGGAGCTGTTTTTT. Translation gives CSARDQIANTGELFF.